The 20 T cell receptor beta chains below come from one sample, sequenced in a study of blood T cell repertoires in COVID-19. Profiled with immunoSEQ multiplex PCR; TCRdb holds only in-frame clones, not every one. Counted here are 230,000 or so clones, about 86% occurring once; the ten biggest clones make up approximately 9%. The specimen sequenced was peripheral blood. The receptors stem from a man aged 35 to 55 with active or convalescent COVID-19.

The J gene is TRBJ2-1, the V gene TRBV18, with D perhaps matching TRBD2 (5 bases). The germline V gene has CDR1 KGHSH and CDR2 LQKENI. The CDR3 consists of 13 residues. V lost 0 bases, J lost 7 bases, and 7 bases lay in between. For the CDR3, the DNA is TGTGCCAGCTCACCACCTTCGGGGAATGAGCAGTTCTTC. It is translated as CASSPPSGNEQFF.

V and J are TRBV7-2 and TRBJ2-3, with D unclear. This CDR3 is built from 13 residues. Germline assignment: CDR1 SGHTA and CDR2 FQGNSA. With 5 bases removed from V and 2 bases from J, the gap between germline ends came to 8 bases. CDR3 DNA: TGTGCCAGCAGCCAGAGACACACAGATACGCAGTATTTT. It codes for CASSQRHTDTQYF.

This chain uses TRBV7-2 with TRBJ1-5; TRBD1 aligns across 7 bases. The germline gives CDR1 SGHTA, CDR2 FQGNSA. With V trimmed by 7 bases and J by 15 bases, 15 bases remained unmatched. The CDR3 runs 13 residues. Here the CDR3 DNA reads TGTGCCAGCAACGGGTGGGGGACAGACACCCTGCATTTT. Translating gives CASNGWGTDTLHF.

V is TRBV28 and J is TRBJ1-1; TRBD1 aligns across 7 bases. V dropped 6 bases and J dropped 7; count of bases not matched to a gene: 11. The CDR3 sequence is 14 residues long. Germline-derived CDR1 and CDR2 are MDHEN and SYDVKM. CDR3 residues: CASRTGALYVEAFF. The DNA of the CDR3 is TGTGCCAGCAGAACAGGGGCGCTATACGTTGAAGCTTTCTTT.

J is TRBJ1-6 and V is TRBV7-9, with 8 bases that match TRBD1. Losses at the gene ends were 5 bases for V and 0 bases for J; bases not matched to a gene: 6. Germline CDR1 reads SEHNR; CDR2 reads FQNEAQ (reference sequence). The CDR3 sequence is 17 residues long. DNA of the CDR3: TGTGCCAGCAGCCTGGGACAGGCCAGCTCCTATAATTCACCCCTCCACTTT. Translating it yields CASSLGQASSYNSPLHF.

The CDR3 DNA reads as TGTGCCAGCAGTTTACTAGCGGGGGGGCAAGAGACCCAGTACTTC. Its protein product is CASSLLAGGQETQYF. V usage is TRBV27 and J usage is TRBJ2-5; 12 nucleotides align to TRBD2. V lost 2 bases and J lost 2; bases outside the gene matches: 0. Germline CDR1 is MNHEY and CDR2 is SMNVEV (reference sequence). This CDR3 is 15 amino acids long.

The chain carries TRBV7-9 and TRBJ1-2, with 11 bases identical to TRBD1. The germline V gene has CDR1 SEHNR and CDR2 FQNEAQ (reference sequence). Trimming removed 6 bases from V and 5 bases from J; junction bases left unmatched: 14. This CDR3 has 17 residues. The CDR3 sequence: CASRNIRDRGEWYGYTF. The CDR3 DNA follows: TGTGCCAGCAGAAATATCCGGGACAGGGGGGAGTGGTATGGCTACACCTTC.

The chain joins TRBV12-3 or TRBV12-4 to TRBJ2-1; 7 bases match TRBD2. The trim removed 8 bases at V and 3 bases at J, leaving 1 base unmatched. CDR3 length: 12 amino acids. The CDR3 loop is CASASGYNEQFF. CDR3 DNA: TGTGCCAGCGCTAGCGGCTACAATGAGCAGTTCTTC.

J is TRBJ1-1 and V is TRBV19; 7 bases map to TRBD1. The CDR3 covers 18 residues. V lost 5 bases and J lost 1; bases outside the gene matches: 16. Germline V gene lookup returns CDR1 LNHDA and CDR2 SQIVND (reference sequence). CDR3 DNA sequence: TGTGCCAGTAGTTCATACCTGACAGGGACTGGGTCGAACACTGAAGCTTTCTTT. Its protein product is CASSSYLTGTGSNTEAFF.

The CDR3 DNA follows: TGTGCCAGCAGCCCCCGCACCAGCGGGGGGCCGGGTGAGCAGTTCTTC. Its translation is CASSPRTSGGPGEQFF. The chain carries TRBV9 and TRBJ2-1, with 9 bases fitting TRBD2. The CDR3 covers 16 residues. The ends lost 4 bases at V and 9 bases at J; junction bases unmatched: 14. Per germline, CDR1 SGDLS and CDR2 YYNGEE.

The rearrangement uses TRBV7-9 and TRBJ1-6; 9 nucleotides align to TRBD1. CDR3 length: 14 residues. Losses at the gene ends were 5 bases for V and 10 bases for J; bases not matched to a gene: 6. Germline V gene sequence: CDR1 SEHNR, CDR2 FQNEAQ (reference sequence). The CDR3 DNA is TGTGCCAGCAGCCCGGGACAGGGTTACTCACCCCTCCACTTT. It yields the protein CASSPGQGYSPLHF.

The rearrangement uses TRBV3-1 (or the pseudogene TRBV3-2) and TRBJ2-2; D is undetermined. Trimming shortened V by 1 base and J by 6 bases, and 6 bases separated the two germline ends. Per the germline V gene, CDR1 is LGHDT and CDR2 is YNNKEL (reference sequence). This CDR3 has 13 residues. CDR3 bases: TGTGCCAGCAGCCAAGTCCCCGCCGGGGAGCTGTTTTTT. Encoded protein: CASSQVPAGELFF.

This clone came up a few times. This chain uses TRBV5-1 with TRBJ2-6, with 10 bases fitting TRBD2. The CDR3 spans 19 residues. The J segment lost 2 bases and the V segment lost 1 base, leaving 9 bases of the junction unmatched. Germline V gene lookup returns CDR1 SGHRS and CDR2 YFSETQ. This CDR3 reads CASSLYGSGGPPGANVLTF. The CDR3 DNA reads TGCGCCAGCAGCTTGTATGGTAGCGGGGGGCCCCCTGGGGCCAACGTCCTGACTTTC.

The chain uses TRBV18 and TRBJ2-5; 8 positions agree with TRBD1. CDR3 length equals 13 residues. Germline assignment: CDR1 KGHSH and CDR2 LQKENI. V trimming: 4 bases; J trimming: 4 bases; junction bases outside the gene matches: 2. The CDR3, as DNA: TGTGCCAGCTCACGTGGACAGGGAGAGACCCAGTACTTC. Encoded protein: CASSRGQGETQYF.

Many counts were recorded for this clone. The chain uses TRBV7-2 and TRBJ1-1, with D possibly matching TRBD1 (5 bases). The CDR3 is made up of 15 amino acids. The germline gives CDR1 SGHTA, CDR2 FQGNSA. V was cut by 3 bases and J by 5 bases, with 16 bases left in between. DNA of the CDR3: TGTGCCAGCAGCTTTGGGCCCGGGGGTGAGACTGAAGCTTTCTTT. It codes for CASSFGPGGETEAFF.

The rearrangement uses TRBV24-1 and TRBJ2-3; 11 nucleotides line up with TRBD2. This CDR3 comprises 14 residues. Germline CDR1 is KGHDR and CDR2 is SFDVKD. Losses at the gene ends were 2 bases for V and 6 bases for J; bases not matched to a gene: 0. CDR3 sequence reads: CATSDSSGGDTQYF. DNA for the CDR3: TGTGCCACCAGTGATTCTAGCGGGGGGGATACGCAGTATTTT.

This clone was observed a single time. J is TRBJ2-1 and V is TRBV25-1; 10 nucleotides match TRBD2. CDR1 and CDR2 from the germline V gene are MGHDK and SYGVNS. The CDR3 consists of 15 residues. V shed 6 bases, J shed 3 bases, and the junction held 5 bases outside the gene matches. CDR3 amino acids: CASSIAGGHYNEQFF. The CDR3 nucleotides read TGTGCCAGCAGCATAGCGGGGGGCCACTACAATGAGCAGTTCTTC.

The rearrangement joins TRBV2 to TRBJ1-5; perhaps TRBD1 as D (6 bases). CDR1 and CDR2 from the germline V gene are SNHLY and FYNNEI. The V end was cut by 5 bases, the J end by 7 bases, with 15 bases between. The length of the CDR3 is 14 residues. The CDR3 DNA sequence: TGTGCCAGCAGTAAGGACAGAAAAAACCAGCCCCAGCATTTT. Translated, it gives CASSKDRKNQPQHF.

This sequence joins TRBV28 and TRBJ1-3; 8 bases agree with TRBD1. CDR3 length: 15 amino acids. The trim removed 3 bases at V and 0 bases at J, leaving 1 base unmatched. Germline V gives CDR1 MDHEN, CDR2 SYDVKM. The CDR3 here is CASSLGQVSGNTIYF. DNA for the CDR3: TGTGCCAGCAGTTTGGGACAGGTCTCTGGAAACACCATATATTTT.

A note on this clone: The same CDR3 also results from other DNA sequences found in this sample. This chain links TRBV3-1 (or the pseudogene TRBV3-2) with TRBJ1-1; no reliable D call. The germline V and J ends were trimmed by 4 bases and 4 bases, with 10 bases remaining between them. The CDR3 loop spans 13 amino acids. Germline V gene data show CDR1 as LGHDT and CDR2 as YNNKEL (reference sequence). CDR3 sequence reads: CASSPSRGTEAFF. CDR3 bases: TGTGCCAGCAGCCCCTCCCGGGGCACTGAAGCTTTCTTT.